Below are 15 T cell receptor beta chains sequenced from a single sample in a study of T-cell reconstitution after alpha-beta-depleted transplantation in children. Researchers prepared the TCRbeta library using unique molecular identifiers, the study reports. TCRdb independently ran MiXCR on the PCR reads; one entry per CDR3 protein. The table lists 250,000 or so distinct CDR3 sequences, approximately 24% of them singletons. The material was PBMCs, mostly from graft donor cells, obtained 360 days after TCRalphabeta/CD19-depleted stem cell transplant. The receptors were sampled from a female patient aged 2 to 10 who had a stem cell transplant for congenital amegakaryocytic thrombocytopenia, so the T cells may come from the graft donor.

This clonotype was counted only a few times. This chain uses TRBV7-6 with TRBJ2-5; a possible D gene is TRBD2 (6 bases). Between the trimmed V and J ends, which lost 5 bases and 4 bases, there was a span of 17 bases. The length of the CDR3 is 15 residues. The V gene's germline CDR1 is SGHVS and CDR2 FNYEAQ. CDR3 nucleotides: TGTGCCAGCAGCCTAAATAGCGGACCCGGAGAGACCCAGTACTTC. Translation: CASSLNSGPGETQYF.

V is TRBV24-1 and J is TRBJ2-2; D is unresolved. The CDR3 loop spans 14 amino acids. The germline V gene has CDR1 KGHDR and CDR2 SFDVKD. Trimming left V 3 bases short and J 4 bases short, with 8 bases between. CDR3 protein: CATSDPWLTGELFF. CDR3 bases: TGTGCCACCAGTGATCCGTGGCTCACCGGGGAGCTGTTTTTT.

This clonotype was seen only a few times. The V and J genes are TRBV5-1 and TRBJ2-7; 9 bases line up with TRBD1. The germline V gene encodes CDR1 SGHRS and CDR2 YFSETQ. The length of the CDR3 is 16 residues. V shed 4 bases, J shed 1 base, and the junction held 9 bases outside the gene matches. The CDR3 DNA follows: TGCGCCAGCAGCCAATCATCTGGACAGGGGTCCTACGAGCAGTACTTC. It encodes CASSQSSGQGSYEQYF. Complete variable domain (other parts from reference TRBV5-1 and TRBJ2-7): KAGVTQTPRYLIKTRGQQVTLSCSPISGHRSVSWYQQTPGQGLQFLFEYFSETQRNKGNFPGRFSGRQFSNSRSEMNVSTLELGDSALYLCASSQSSGQGSYEQYFGPGTRLTVT.

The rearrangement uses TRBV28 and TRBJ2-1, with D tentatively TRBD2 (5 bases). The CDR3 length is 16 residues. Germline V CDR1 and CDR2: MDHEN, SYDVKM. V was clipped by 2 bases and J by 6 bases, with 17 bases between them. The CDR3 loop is CASSLASRLAGNEQFF. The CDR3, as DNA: TGTGCCAGCAGTTTAGCTTCCCGGCTAGCAGGCAATGAGCAGTTCTTC. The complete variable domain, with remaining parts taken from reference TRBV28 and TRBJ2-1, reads DVKVTQSSRYLVKRTGEKVFLECVQDMDHENMFWYRQDPGLGLRLIYFSYDVKMKEKGDIPEGYSVSREKKERFSLILESASTNQTSMYLCASSLASRLAGNEQFFGPGTRLTVL.

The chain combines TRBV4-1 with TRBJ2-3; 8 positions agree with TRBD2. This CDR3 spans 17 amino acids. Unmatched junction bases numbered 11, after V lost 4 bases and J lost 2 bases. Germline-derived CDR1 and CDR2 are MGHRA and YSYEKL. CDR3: CASSRRPSGGPTDTQYF. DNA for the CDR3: TGCGCCAGCAGCCGAAGACCCAGCGGGGGACCCACAGATACGCAGTATTTT.

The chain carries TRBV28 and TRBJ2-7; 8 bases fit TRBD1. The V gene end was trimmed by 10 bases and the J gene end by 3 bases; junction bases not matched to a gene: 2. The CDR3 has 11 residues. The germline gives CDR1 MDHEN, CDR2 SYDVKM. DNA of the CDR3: TGTGCCACCACAGGGGGCTACGAGCAGTACTTC. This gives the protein CATTGGYEQYF.

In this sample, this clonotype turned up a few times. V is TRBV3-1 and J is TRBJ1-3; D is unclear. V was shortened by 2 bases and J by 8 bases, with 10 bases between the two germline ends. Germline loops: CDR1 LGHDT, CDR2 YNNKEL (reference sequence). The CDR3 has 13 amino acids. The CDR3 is CASSQPVGDTIYF. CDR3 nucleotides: TGTGCCAGCAGCCAACCGGTGGGAGACACCATATATTTT. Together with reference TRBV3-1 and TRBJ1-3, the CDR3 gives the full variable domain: DTAVSQTPKYLVTQMGNDKSIKCEQNLGHDTMYWYKQDSKKFLKIMFSYNNKELIINETVPNRFSPKSPDKAHLNLHINSLELGDSAVYFCASSQPVGDTIYFGEGSWLTVV.

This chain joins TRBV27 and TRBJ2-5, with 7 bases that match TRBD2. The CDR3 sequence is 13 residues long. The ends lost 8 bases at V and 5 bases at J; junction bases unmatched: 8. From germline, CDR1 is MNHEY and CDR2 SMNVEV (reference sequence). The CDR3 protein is CASATRETETQYF. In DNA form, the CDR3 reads TGTGCCAGCGCGACGCGGGAGACCGAGACCCAGTACTTC.

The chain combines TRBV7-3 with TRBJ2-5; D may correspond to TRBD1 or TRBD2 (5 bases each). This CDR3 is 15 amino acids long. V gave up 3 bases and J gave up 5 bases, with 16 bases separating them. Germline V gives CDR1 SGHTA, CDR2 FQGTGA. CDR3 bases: TGTGCCAGCAGCTTCCAAGAGGGACGGTGGGAGACCCAGTACTTC. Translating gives CASSFQEGRWETQYF.

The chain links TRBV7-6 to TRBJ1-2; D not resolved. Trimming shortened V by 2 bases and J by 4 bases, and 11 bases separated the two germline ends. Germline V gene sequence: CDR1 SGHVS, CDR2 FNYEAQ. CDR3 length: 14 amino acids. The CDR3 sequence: CASSLKNGLYGYTF. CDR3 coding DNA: TGTGCCAGCAGCTTAAAGAACGGACTCTATGGCTACACCTTC.

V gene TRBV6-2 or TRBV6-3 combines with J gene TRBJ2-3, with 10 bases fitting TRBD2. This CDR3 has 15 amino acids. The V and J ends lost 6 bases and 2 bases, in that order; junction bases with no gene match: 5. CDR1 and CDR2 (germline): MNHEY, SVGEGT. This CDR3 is CASRERGGDTDTQYF. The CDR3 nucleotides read TGTGCCAGCAGGGAGCGGGGGGGGGACACAGATACGCAGTATTTT.

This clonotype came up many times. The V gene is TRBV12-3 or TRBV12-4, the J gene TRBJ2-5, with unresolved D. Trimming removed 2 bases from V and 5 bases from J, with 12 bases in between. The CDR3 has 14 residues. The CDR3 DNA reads TGTGCCAGCAGTTTATTTTCCTCAGTTGAGACCCAGTACTTC. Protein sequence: CASSLFSSVETQYF.

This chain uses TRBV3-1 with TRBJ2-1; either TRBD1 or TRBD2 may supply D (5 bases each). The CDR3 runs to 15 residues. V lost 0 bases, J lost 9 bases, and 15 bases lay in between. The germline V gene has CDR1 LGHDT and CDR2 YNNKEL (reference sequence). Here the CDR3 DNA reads TGTGCCAGCAGCCAAGACATTTGGGGACGGAGTGAGCAGTTCTTC. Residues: CASSQDIWGRSEQFF.

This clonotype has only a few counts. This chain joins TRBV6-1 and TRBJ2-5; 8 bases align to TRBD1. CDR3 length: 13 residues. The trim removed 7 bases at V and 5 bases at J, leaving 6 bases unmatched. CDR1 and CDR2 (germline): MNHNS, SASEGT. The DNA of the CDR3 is TGTGCCAGCATCCGGACAGGGTGGGAGACCCAGTACTTC. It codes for CASIRTGWETQYF.

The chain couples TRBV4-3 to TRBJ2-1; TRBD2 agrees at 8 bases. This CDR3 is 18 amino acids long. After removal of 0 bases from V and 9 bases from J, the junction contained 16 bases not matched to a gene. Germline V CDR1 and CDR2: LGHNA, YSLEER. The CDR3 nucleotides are TGCGCCAGCAGCCAAGATTCTCGTCCAGCGGGAGTGTCGAGTGAGCAGTTCTTC. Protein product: CASSQDSRPAGVSSEQFF.